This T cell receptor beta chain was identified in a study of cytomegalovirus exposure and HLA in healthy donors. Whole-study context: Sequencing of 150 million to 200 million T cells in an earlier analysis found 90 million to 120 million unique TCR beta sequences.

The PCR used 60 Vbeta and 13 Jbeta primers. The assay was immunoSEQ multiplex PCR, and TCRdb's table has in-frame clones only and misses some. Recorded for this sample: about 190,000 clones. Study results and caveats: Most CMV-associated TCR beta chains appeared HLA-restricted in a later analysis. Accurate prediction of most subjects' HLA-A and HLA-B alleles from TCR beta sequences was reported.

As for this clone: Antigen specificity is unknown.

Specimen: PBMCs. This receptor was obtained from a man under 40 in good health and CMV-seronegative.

As DNA, the CDR3 is TGTGCCAGCAGTTCCCCGACGGAGGGCTACACCTTC. Translating it yields CASSSPTEGYTF. The chain employs TRBV28 and TRBJ1-2, with D unresolved. The CDR3 totals 12 residues. Germline V gene sequence: CDR1 MDHEN, CDR2 SYDVKM. V was pared by 4 bases and J by 8 bases, with 11 bases between.